This T cell receptor beta chain was captured in a study of regulatory T cells in long-lasting Graves disease. Study background: Antithyroid drugs had been given to newly diagnosed Graves' patients for under 3 months. General study findings and limits: There was favoring of TRBV28, TRBJ1-2 and TRBJ2-5 in persistent disease.

The V and J ends lost 6 bases and 0 bases respectively, with 13 bases between them. The CDR3 is 15 residues long. Germline values: CDR1 MNHNS, CDR2 SASEGT. Arm-PCR of CDR3 regions and iRepertoire HTBI primers were used to build TCR beta libraries. A single record per CDR3 protein comes from TCRdb applying MiXCR to the multiplex PCR reads. The sample includes 370,000 or so distinct CDR3 sequences, around 15% of them seen just once. This clonotype was counted between two and nine times. Its antigen is unidentified. The time point denotes: newly diagnosed GD, antithyroid drugs for less than 3 months. TCR sequences were obtained from RNA taken from PBMCs. The same data also contributed to another study, on T cells in Graves' hyperthyroidism and ophthalmopathy. From that paper: Exclusions: uncontrolled infection, other autoimmune disease, pregnancy, lactation. Using the HTBI primer set, a first-round RT-PCR was run on the TCR CDR3.

The input for sequencing was peripheral blood mononuclear cells (PBMCs), taken at new diagnosis, from a patient treated with antithyroid drugs. This TCR came from a woman aged 18-30 years with Graves disease. This chain joins TRBV6-1 and TRBJ2-3; tentatively, D is TRBD2 (5 bases). The CDR3 here is CASRGLATSTDTQYF. As DNA, the CDR3 is TGTGCCAGCAGGGGTCTAGCTACTAGCACAGATACGCAGTATTTT.